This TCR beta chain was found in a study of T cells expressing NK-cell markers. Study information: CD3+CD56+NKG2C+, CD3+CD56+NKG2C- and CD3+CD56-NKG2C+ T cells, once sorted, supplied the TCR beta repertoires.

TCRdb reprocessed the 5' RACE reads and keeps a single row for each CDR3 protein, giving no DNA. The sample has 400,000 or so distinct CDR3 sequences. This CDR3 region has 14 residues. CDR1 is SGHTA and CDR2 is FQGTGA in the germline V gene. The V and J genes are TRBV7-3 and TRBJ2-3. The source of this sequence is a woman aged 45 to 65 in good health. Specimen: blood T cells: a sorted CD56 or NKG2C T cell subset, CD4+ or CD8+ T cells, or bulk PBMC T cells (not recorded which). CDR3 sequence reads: CASSLDTVADTQYF.